These T cell receptor beta chains were read from a single sample in a study of blood T cell repertoires in COVID-19. This table comes from immunoSEQ multiplex PCR, and its TCRdb copy is limited to in-frame clones, with some not included. The sample has 130,000 to 150,000 clones; around four fifths are singletons. The material sequenced was peripheral blood. Receptor source: a human donor in a cohort sampled during active COVID-19. CDR3s include the opening cysteine and the closing phenylalanine or tryptophan. A D gene is named only where the DNA matches it firmly. A clone size is listed for some rows: how often the clone was seen (once, few, many), or a class if it is expanded.

.	TRBV23-1	13	TRBJ2-5	.	CANSDRTQETQYF	TGCGCCAACTCGGACAGAACTCAAGAGACCCAGTACTTC
.	TRBV2	13	TRBJ1-4	once	CASSVYRNEKLFF	TGTGCCAGCAGTGTCTACAGGAATGAAAAACTGTTTTTT
.	TRBV11-2	15	TRBJ1-2	.	CASSRVRSLGAGYTF	TGTGCCAGCAGCCGGGTTCGCAGTCTTGGCGCTGGCTACACCTTC
.	TRBV23-1	16	TRBJ2-2	many	CASGLQGIGLAGELFF	TGCGCCAGCGGCCTCCAGGGGATTGGTCTGGCCGGGGAGCTGTTTTTT
.	TRBV28	14	TRBJ1-2	.	CASSWTGSVYGYTF	TGTGCCAGCAGTTGGACGGGGAGTGTCTATGGCTACACCTTC
TRBD2	TRBV6-2/TRBV6-3	15	TRBJ2-1	.	CASSPRGGSYNEQFF	TGTGCCAGCAGCCCTCGGGGGGGTAGCTACAATGAGCAGTTCTTC
.	TRBV9	17	TRBJ2-1	.	CASSVGIDGYGGNEQFF	TGTGCCAGCAGCGTAGGTATTGATGGGTACGGGGGCAATGAGCAGTTCTTC
TRBD1	TRBV11-2	14	TRBJ2-1	.	CASSWGQIYNEQFF	TGTGCCAGCAGCTGGGGACAGATATACAATGAGCAGTTCTTC
TRBD1	TRBV6-5	13	TRBJ1-2	.	CASSDRVYYGYTF	TGTGCCAGCAGCGACAGGGTGTACTATGGCTACACCTTC
.	TRBV28	16	TRBJ2-3	.	CASSLSPRASTDTQYF	TGTGCCAGCAGTTTGAGCCCTCGTGCTAGCACAGATACGCAGTATTTT
TRBD1	TRBV6-5	15	TRBJ1-6	.	CASRTQGAANSPLHF	TGTGCCAGCAGGACCCAGGGGGCAGCTAATTCACCCCTCCACTTT
.	TRBV3-1/TRBV3-2	14	TRBJ1-1	.	CASSQDQMNTEAFF	TGTGCCAGCAGCCAAGACCAAATGAACACTGAAGCTTTCTTT
.	TRBV9	14	TRBJ1-4	many	CASSYGVQNEKLFF	TGTGCCAGCAGCTACGGAGTCCAGAATGAAAAACTGTTTTTT
.	TRBV7-8	16	TRBJ2-2	.	CASSLGRGRDTGELFF	TGTGCCAGCAGCTTGGGAAGGGGCCGGGACACCGGGGAGCTGTTTTTT
TRBD1	TRBV10-3	15	TRBJ1-3	once	CAISWGQISGNTIYF	TGTGCCATCAGTTGGGGACAGATCTCTGGAAACACCATATATTTT
TRBD1	TRBV7-9	14	TRBJ1-2	.	CASSPQTGGNGYTF	TGTGCCAGCAGCCCCCAGACAGGGGGCAATGGCTACACCTTC
TRBD1	TRBV9	15	TRBJ1-2	once	CASSVGQGVDYGYTF	TGTGCCAGCAGCGTAGGACAGGGGGTCGACTATGGCTACACCTTC
.	TRBV19	14	TRBJ1-1	.	CASTSRGTNTEAFF	TGTGCCAGTACCAGTAGGGGCACCAACACTGAAGCTTTCTTT
.	TRBV28	14	TRBJ1-3	.	CASTLGGGPNTIYF	TGTGCCAGCACCCTGGGAGGGGGGCCCAACACCATATATTTT
.	TRBV6-6	15	TRBJ2-1	.	CASSKDQGMKNEQFF	TGTGCCAGCAGTAAGGATCAGGGGATGAAGAATGAGCAGTTCTTC
.	TRBV19	15	TRBJ1-1	.	CASSITLVRRNEAFF	TGTGCCAGTAGTATTACCCTGGTCCGGAGAAATGAAGCTTTCTTT
.	TRBV7-9	15	TRBJ2-3	.	CASSLAPEGTDTQYF	TGTGCCAGCAGCTTAGCCCCAGAGGGCACAGATACGCAGTATTTT
.	TRBV9	15	TRBJ2-3	once	CASSAHKTSTDTQYF	TGTGCCAGCAGCGCCCACAAGACTAGCACAGATACGCAGTATTTT
.	TRBV11-3	12	TRBJ1-2	.	CASSGRNYGYTF	TGTGCCAGCAGCGGGAGAAACTATGGCTACACCTTC
TRBD1	TRBV5-1	13	TRBJ1-2	.	CASSFRQGGGYTF	TGCGCCAGCAGCTTCCGACAGGGAGGTGGCTACACCTTC
TRBD1	TRBV6-5	15	TRBJ2-1	.	CASRSGTGESNEQFF	TGTGCCAGCAGGTCCGGGACAGGGGAAAGCAATGAGCAGTTCTTC
.	TRBV3-1/TRBV3-2	16	TRBJ1-3	.	CASSQEQSYSGNTIYF	TGTGCCAGCAGCCAAGAACAGTCCTACTCTGGAAACACCATATATTTT
.	TRBV7-9	15	TRBJ1-2	few	CASSRGGIPNYGYTF	TGTGCCAGCAGCCGGGGAGGTATTCCTAACTATGGCTACACCTTC
.	TRBV4-1	15	TRBJ1-4	.	CASSQGQVANEKLFF	TGCGCCAGCAGCCAAGGACAGGTTGCAAATGAAAAACTGTTTTTT
.	TRBV3-1/TRBV3-2	14	TRBJ2-7	few	CASSQGQVSYEQYF	TGTGCCAGCAGCCAAGGACAGGTGAGCTACGAGCAGTACTTC
.	TRBV3-1/TRBV3-2	10	TRBJ1-3	.	CASSRSGIYF	TGTGCCAGCAGCCGATCCGGCATATATTTT
TRBD1	TRBV10-1	15	TRBJ1-1	.	CASSDGGTGRSEAFF	TGCGCCAGCAGTGATGGAGGGACAGGGCGGTCTGAAGCTTTCTTT
.	TRBV6-6	16	TRBJ1-6	.	CASHLGGSSYNSPLHF	TGTGCCAGCCACCTGGGAGGGAGCTCCTATAATTCACCCCTCCACTTT
TRBD2	TRBV5-4	14	TRBJ2-1	.	CASSGLADDNEQFF	TGTGCCAGCTCCGGACTAGCGGACGACAATGAGCAGTTCTTC
TRBD1	TRBV10-2	14	TRBJ2-5	.	CASGRQGLQETQYF	TGCGCCAGCGGCCGACAGGGCCTTCAAGAGACCCAGTACTTC
TRBD1	TRBV6-5	14	TRBJ1-1	.	CASRTGDRVTEAFF	TGTGCCAGCAGAACCGGGGACAGGGTCACTGAAGCTTTCTTT
.	TRBV5-1	15	TRBJ2-1	.	CASRVELGRGNEQFF	TGCGCCAGCAGGGTAGAACTAGGACGCGGCAATGAGCAGTTCTTC
.	TRBV9	15	TRBJ1-2	.	CASSASHTGSHGYTF	TGTGCCAGCAGCGCGTCCCATACAGGGAGTCATGGCTACACCTTC
TRBD2	TRBV7-2	15	TRBJ2-2	.	CASSLLAGGTGELFF	TGTGCCAGCAGCTTACTAGCGGGGGGTACCGGGGAGCTGTTTTTT
.	TRBV6-5	14	TRBJ2-6	.	CASSPLGPANVLTF	TGTGCCAGCAGTCCTCTAGGTCCGGCCAACGTCCTGACTTTC
TRBD1	TRBV7-2	15	TRBJ2-2	.	CASSFRTGSLGELFF	TGTGCCAGCAGCTTTCGGACAGGGTCGCTCGGGGAGCTGTTTTTT
.	TRBV5-1	14	TRBJ2-3	.	CASSFNRDLDTQYF	TGCGCCAGCAGCTTTAACAGGGATTTGGATACGCAGTATTTT
.	TRBV2	11	TRBJ1-2	.	CASGLGGGYTF	TGTGCCAGCGGGTTGGGGGGTGGCTACACCTTC
.	TRBV6-5	16	TRBJ1-6	.	CASSYGQSSYNSPLHF	TGTGCCAGCAGTTACGGACAGAGCTCCTATAATTCACCCCTCCACTTT
.	TRBV5-1	13	TRBJ1-6	.	CASSESNHSPLHF	TGCGCCAGCAGCGAGAGCAACCATTCACCCCTCCACTTT
.	TRBV18	16	TRBJ1-4	few	CASSGREQGSGGKLFF	TGTGCCAGCTCTGGGAGGGAACAGGGAAGCGGTGGAAAACTGTTTTTT
.	TRBV10-3	12	TRBJ1-1	.	CAISESRSEAFF	TGTGCCATCAGTGAATCGAGGTCTGAAGCTTTCTTT
.	TRBV18	14	TRBJ1-1	many	CASSVPGKGTEAFF	TGTGCCAGCTCCGTACCAGGGAAAGGCACTGAAGCTTTCTTT
TRBD1	TRBV3-1/TRBV3-2	16	TRBJ1-6	.	CASSQEGGTGNSPLHF	TGTGCCAGCAGCCAAGAAGGAGGGACAGGGAATTCACCCCTCCACTTT
.	TRBV25-1	17	TRBJ2-1	.	CASSEGGFVATYNEQFF	TGTGCCAGCAGTGAAGGTGGGTTTGTAGCGACCTACAATGAGCAGTTCTTC
.	TRBV19	15	TRBJ1-5	.	CASSIQGYGNQPQHF	TGTGCCAGTAGTATTCAGGGGTATGGCAATCAGCCCCAGCATTTT
TRBD1	TRBV2	15	TRBJ1-4	.	CASSQQGQGAEKLFF	TGTGCCAGCAGCCAGCAGGGACAGGGGGCTGAAAAACTGTTTTTT
TRBD2	TRBV7-2	12	TRBJ2-1	.	CASSKLAGDLFF	TGTGCCAGCAGCAAACTAGCGGGGGATCTGTTCTTC